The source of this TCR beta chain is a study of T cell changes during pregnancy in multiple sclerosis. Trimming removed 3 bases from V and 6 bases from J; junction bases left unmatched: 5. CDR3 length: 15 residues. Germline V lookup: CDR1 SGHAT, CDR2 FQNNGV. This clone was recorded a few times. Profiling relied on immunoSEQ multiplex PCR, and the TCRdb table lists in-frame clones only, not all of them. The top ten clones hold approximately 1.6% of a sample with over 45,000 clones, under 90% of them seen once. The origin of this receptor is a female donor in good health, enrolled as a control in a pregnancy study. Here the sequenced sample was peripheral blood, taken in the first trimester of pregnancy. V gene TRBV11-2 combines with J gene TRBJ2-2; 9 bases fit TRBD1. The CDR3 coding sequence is TGTGCCAGCAGCTTCCGGGACAGGGCCGCCGGGGAGCTGTTTTTT. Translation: CASSFRDRAAGELFF.